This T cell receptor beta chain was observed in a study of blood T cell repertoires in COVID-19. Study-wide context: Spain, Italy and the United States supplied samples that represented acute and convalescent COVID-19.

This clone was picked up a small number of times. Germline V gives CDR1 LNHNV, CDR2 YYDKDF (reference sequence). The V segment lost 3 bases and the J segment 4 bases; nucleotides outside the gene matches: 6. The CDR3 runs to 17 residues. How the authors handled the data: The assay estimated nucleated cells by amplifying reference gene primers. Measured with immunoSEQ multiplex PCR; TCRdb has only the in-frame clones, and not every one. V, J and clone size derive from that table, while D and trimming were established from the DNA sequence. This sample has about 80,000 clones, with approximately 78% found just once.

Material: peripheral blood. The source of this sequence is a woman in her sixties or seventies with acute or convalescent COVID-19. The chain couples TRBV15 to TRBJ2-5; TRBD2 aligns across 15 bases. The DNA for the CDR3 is TGTGCCACCAGCAGTGCGGGACTAGCGGGAGGATCAGAGACCCAGTACTTC. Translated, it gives CATSSAGLAGGSETQYF.